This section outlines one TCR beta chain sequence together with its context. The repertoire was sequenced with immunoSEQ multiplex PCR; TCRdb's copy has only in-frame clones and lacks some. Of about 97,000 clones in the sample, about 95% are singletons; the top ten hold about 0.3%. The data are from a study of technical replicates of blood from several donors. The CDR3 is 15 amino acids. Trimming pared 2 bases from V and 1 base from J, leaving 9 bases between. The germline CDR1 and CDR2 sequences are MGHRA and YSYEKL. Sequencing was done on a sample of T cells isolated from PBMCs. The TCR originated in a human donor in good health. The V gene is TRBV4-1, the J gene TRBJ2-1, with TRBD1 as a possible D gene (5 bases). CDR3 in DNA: TGCGCCAGCAGCCAATTAGGGGTTTCCTACAATGAGCAGTTCTTC. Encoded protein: CASSQLGVSYNEQFF.